The source of this T cell receptor beta chain is a study of blood T cells in healthy people across ages. Whole-study context: Per two T cells, about one barcoded beta molecule was captured through template switching. The study, taken as a whole, reports: There was a strong correlation between TCR beta diversity and naive T cell percentage.

To note about this clonotype: Its target is not known.

Per germline, CDR1 LGHDT and CDR2 YNNKEL (reference sequence). V was shortened by 3 bases and J by 2 bases, with 17 bases between the two germline ends. This CDR3 region has 16 residues. Using a J-beta primer mix together with a sample-barcoded 5' primer, a second PCR was run for about 7 to 12 cycles. A single record per CDR3 protein comes from TCRdb applying MiXCR to the 5' RACE reads. Of over 950,000 distinct CDR3 sequences listed, roughly 51% are singletons. This clonotype was sampled from a woman in her sixties in good health. This sequence joins TRBV3-1 and TRBJ2-7, with D possibly matching TRBD2 (5 bases). Specimen: blood. The chain's CDR3 is CASSQMGAGTAYEQYF. The CDR3, as DNA: TGTGCCAGCAGCCAGATGGGAGCAGGAACGGCCTACGAGCAGTACTTC.